This TCR beta chain was captured by sequencing in a study of shared clonotypes between healthy human individuals. Clones were sequenced by immunoSEQ multiplex PCR, and TCRdb holds only the in-frame ones, with some missing. Here the sample spans approximately 2,000,000 clones, 90% to 95% being singletons. The CDR3 sequence is 14 residues long. The germline V gene encodes CDR1 MNHEY and CDR2 SMNVEV (reference sequence). V shed 5 bases, J shed 3 bases, and the junction held 5 bases outside the gene matches. Naive CD8 populations comprised CD45RO-negative cells positively selected for CCR7, excluding terminally differentiated effector memory CD45RA+ cells.

The chain links TRBV27 to TRBJ2-7, with 9 nucleotides matching TRBD1. The TCR comes from a man aged 18 to 35 in good health. Some clones in this sample may be carry-over from other donors' samples. Material: naive CD8+ T cells from PBMCs. The CDR3 bases are TGTGCCAGCAGTGACAGGGGGGGCAGCTACGAGCAGTACTTC. Translating it yields CASSDRGGSYEQYF.